This T cell receptor (beta chain) was captured by sequencing in a study of cytomegalovirus exposure and HLA in healthy donors. Study conclusions and caveats: Roughly 170 TCR beta chains were listed as cytomegalovirus-associated. A highly shared variant cluster was judged a likely technical artifact.

As for the donors, each was a healthy bone marrow donor. Vbeta (60) and Jbeta (13) primers were used in the PCR. This table comes from immunoSEQ multiplex PCR, and its TCRdb copy is limited to in-frame clones, with some not included. Seen here are about 160,000 clones, approximately 86% observed once, and the top ten hold under 2%. This clone has more than one count but fewer than ten. Its cognate antigen is unknown. This receptor was taken from a woman aged 18-29 years in good health and CMV-seronegative. What was sequenced was PBMCs.

The CDR3 coding sequence is TGCGCCAGCAGCCAAGAAGTACAGGGTGAGTCTGGGGCCAACGTCCTGACTTTC. This translates into CASSQEVQGESGANVLTF. The chain combines TRBV4-1 with TRBJ2-6; tentatively, D is TRBD1 (6 bases). The CDR3 is 18 residues long. V was cut by 0 bases and J by 1 base, with 13 bases left in between. The germline V gene has CDR1 MGHRA and CDR2 YSYEKL.